Reported below is one T cell receptor beta chain. The data stem from a study of blood T cell repertoires in COVID-19. Study-level background: Acute and convalescent COVID-19 specimens originated in the United States, Italy and Spain. Sample material is recorded as cDNA or gDNA derived from T cells, B-cell-depleted T cells, or PBMCs.

Authors' methods: Amplified reference gene primers provided the basis for estimating nucleated cell counts. Clones were read by immunoSEQ multiplex PCR, and TCRdb kept only the in-frame ones, dropping some. V and J calls and clone size are those listed in that table; D and trimming were worked out from the DNA. The table records roughly 210,000 clones, less than 90% of them present only once. The sequenced material came from peripheral blood. This TCR was recovered from a man aged 70 or older with acute or convalescent COVID-19.

The CDR3 loop reads CASSQDHRTSARTYEQYF. DNA of the CDR3: TGCGCCAGCAGCCAAGATCACCGGACTAGCGCGAGGACCTACGAGCAGTACTTC. The chain joins TRBV4-3 to TRBJ2-7; 9 bases are a match to TRBD2. The germline CDR1 and CDR2 sequences are LGHNA and YSLEER. This CDR3 spans 18 amino acids. With V trimmed by 0 bases and J by 2 bases, 11 bases remained unmatched.